This T cell receptor (beta chain) was observed in a study of technical replicates of blood from several donors. Germline CDR1 PRHDT, CDR2 FYEKMQ (reference sequence). This CDR3 has 13 residues. V trimming: 4 bases; J trimming: 5 bases; junction bases outside the gene matches: 2. Libraries were prepared by immunoSEQ multiplex PCR; TCRdb keeps only in-frame clonotypes and omits some of them. The sample lists 55,000 to 85,000 clones, 95% to 98% occurring once. The rearrangement joins TRBV13 to TRBJ2-5, with 9 bases matching TRBD1. The sequenced sample consisted of T cells isolated from PBMCs. This TCR was recovered from a human donor in good health. As DNA, the CDR3 is TGTGCCAGCAGCTCGACAGGGGGTGAGACCCAGTACTTC. It encodes CASSSTGGETQYF.